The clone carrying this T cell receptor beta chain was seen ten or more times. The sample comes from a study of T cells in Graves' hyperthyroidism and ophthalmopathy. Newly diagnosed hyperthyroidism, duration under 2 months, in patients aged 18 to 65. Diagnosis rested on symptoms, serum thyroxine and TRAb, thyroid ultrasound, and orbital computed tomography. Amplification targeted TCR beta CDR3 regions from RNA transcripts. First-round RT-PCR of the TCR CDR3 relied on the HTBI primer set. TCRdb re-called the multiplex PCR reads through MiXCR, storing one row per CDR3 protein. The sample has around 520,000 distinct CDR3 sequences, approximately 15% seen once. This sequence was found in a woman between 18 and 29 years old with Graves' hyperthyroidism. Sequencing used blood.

CDR3 DNA sequence: TGTGCCAGCAGGGAAACTAGACTAGCTAACACAGATACGCAGTATTTT. It encodes CASRETRLANTDTQYF. This rearrangement joins TRBV6-1 to TRBJ2-3; 7 bases agree with TRBD2. Germline V CDR1 and CDR2: MNHNS, SASEGT. The V segment lost 6 bases and the J segment 2 bases; nucleotides outside the gene matches: 11. The length of the CDR3 is 16 residues.